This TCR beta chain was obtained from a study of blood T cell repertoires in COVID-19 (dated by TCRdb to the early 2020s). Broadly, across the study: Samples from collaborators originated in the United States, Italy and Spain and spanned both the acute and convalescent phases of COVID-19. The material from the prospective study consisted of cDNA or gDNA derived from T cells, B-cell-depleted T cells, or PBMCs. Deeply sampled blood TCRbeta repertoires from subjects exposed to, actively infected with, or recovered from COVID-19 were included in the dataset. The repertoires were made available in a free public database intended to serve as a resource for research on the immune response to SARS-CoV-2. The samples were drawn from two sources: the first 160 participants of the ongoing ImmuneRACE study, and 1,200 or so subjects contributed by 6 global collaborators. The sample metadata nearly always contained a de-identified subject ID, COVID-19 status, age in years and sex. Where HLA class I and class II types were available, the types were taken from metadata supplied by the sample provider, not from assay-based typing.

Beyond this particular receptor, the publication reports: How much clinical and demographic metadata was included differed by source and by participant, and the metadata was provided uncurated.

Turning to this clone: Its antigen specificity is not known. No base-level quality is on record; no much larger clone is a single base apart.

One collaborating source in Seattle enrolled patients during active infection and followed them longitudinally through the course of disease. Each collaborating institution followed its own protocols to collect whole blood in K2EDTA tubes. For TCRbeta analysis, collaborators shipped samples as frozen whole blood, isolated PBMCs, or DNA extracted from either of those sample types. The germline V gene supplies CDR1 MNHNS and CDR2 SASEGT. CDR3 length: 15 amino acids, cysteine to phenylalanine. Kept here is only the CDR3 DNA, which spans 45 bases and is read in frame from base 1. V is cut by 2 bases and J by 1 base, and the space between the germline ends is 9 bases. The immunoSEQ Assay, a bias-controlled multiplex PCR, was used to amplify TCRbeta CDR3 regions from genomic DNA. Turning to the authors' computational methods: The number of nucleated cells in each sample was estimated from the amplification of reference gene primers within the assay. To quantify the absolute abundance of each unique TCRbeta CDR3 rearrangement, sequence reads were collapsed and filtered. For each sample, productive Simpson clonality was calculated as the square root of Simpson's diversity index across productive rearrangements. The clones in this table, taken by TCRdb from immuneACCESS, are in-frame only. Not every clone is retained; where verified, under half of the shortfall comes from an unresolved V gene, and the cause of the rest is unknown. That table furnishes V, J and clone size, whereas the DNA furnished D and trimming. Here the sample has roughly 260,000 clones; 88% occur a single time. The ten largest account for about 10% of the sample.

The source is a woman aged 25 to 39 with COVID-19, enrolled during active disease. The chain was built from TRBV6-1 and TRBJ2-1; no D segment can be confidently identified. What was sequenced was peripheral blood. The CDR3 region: CASSEILGSYNEQFF. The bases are TGTGCCAGCAGTGAAATACTCGGTTCCTACAATGAGCAGTTCTTC.